A single sample gave rise to the 4 T cell receptor beta chains below, sequenced in a study of beta chain features in type 1 diabetes. Every bit of the isolated RNA underwent reverse transcription, so sequencing read expressed TCRB transcripts. TCRdb's copy holds only in-frame clones and misses some; the assay was immunoSEQ multiplex PCR. The sample yields under 300,000 clones, about a tenth seen once. Antigens of these TCRs are unknown. Study-wide findings and caveats: In all four CD4+ subsets, TCRB CDR3 length was significantly, moderately reduced in type 1 diabetes.

The specimen was naive CD4+ T cells from blood. These receptors all stem from a man in his thirties or forties with type 1 diabetes.

The chain uses TRBV30 and TRBJ2-1, with TRBD2 matching over 8 bases. Germline loops: CDR1 GTSNPN, CDR2 SVGIG (reference sequence). The CDR3 covers 14 residues. Germline trimming cut 1 base from V and 3 bases from J; bases unmatched to any gene: 2. This CDR3 is CAWSGAGVYNEQFF. The CDR3 nucleotides are TGTGCCTGGAGTGGAGCGGGGGTCTACAATGAGCAGTTCTTC.

The chain links TRBV4-2 to TRBJ2-3; 12 positions agree with TRBD2. The CDR3 runs to 17 residues. V shed 1 base and J 5 bases; nucleotides not matched to a gene: 7. CDR1 is LGHNA, CDR2 YNFKEQ, per germline. CDR3 DNA: TGTGCCAGCAGCCAAGCTAGCGGGGGGGCCTTGAAAGATACGCAGTATTTT. Encoded protein: CASSQASGGALKDTQYF.

The table lists this clone with a few counts. The J gene is TRBJ1-5, the V gene TRBV28; possibly TRBD1 for D (5 bases). This CDR3 region has 13 residues. CDR1 is MDHEN and CDR2 is SYDVKM in the germline V gene. V was clipped by 10 bases and J by 0 bases, with 10 bases between them. The CDR3 sequence: CAINRYSNQPQHF. The DNA of the CDR3 is TGTGCCATCAACAGGTATAGCAATCAGCCCCAGCATTTT.

The chain employs TRBV5-4 and TRBJ2-1, with 9 positions matching TRBD2. This CDR3 is built from 15 residues. CDR1 SGHNT and CDR2 YYREEE come from the germline V gene (reference sequence). Losses at the gene ends were 0 bases for V and 7 bases for J; bases not matched to a gene: 5. CDR3 bases: TGTGCCAGCAGCTTGGGCGGGGGGGTCAGGAATGAGCAGTTCTTC. Translation: CASSLGGGVRNEQFF.